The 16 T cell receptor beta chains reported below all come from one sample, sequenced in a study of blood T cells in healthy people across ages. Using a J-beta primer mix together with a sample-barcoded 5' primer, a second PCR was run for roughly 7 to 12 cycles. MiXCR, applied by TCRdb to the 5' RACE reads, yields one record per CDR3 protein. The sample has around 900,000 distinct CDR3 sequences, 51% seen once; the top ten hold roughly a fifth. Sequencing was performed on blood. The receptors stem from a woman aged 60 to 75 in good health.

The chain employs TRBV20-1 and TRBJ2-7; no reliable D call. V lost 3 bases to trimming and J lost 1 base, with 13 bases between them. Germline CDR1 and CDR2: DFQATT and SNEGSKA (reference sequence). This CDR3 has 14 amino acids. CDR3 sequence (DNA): TGCAGTGCTAGTCCACGGGCTGCGTCCTACGAGCAGTACTTC. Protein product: CSASPRAASYEQYF.

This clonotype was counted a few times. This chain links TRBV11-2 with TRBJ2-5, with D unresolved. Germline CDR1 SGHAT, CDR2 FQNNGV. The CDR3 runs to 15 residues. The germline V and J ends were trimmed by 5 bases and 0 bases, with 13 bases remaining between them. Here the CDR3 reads CASSRLHWYQETQYF. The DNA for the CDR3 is TGTGCCAGCAGCCGCCTACACTGGTACCAAGAGACCCAGTACTTC.

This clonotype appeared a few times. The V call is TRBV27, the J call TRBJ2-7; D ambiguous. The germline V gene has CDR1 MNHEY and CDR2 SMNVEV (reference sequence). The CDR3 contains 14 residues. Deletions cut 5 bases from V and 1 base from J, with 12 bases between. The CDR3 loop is CASSREKASYEQYF. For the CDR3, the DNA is TGTGCCAGCAGTAGGGAAAAGGCTTCCTACGAGCAGTACTTC.

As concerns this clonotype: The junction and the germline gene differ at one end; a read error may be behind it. The CDR3 DNA sequence: TGTGCCAGCAGCCGCCGAGGGGCTGTTCAAGAGGCCCAGTACTTC. It encodes CASSRRGAVQEAQYF. The chain carries TRBV19 and TRBJ2-5, with D perhaps assigned TRBD1 or TRBD2 (5 bases each). The CDR3 consists of 15 residues. The germline CDR1 and CDR2 sequences are LNHDA and SQIVND (reference sequence).

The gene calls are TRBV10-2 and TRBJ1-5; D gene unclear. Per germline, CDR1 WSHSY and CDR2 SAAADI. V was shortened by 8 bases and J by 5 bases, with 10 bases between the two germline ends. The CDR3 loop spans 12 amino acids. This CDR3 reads CASSSTHQPQHF. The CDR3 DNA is TGCGCCAGCTCGTCCACTCATCAGCCCCAGCATTTT.

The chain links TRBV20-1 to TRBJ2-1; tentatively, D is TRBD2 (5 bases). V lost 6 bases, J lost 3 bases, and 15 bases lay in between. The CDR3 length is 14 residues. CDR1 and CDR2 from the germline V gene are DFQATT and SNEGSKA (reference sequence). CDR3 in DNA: TGCAGTGCCGGTCCTAGCCTGGGCTACAATGAGCAGTTCTTC. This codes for CSAGPSLGYNEQFF.

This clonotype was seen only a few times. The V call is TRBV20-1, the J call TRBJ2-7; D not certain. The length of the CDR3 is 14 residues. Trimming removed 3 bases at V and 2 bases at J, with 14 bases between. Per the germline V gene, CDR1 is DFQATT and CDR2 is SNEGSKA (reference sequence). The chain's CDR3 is CSARRRAGAYEQYF. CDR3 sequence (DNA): TGCAGTGCTAGGAGACGGGCAGGAGCCTACGAGCAGTACTTC.

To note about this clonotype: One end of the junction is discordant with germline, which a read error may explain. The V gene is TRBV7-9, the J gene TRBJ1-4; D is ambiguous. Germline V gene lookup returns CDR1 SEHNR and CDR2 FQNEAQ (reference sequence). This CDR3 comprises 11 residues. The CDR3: CASSKDEKLFF. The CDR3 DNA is TGTGCCAGCAGCAAAGATGAGAAACTGTTTTTT.

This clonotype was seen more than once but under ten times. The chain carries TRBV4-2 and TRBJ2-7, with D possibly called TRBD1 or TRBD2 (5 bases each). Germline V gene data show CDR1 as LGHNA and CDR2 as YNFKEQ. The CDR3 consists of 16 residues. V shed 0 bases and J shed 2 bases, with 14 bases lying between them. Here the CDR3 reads CASSQELVGDPYEQYF. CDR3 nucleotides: TGTGCCAGCAGCCAAGAGCTGGTAGGGGACCCCTACGAGCAGTACTTC.

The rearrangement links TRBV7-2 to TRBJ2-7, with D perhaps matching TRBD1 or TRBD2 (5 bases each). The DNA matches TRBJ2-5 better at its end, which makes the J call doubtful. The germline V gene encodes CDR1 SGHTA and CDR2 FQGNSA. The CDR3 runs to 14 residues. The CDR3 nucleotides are TGTGCCAGCAGAAGATGGGACGGACGAGAGACCCAGTACTTC. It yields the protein CASRRWDGRETQYF.

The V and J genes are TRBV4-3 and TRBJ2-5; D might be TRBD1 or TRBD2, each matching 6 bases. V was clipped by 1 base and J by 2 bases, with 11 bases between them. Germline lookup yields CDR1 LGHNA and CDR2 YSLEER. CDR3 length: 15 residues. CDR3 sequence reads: CASSQARDTQETQYF. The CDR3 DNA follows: TGCGCCAGCAGCCAAGCGCGGGACACACAAGAGACCCAGTACTTC.

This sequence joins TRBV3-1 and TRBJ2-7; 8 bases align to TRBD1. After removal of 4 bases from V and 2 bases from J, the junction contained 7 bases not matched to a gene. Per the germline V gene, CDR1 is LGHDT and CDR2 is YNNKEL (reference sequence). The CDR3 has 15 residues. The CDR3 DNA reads TGTGCCAGCAGCCTCAGACAGGGGCGCACCTACGAGCAGTACTTC. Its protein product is CASSLRQGRTYEQYF.

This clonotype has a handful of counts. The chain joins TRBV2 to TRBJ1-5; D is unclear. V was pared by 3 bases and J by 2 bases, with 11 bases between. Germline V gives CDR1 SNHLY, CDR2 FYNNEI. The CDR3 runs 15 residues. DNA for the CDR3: TGTGCCAGCAGTGAGATTCGGGGTGGCAATCAGCCCCAGCATTTT. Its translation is CASSEIRGGNQPQHF.

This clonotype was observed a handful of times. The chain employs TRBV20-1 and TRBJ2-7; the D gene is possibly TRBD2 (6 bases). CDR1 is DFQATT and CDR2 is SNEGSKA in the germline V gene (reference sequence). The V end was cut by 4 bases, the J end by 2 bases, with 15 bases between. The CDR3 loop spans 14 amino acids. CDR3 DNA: TGCAGTGCTAAGGATTTTAGCGGAACCTACGAGCAGTACTTC. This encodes CSAKDFSGTYEQYF.

The CDR3 region is CASSLKGVFSYEQYF. The CDR3 nucleotides are TGTGCCAGCAGTTTGAAGGGGGTTTTCTCCTACGAGCAGTACTTC. The gene calls are TRBV27 and TRBJ2-7; weak D call: TRBD1 (6 bases). This CDR3 has 15 residues. In germline, CDR1 is MNHEY, CDR2 SMNVEV (reference sequence). Trimming left V 3 bases short and J 0 bases short, with 12 bases between.

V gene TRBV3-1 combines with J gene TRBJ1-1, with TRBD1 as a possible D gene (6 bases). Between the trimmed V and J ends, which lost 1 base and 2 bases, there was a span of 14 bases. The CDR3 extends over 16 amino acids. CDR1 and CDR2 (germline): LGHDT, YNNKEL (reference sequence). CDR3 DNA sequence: TGTGCCAGCAGCCAAGCGGGAGCAGGGGATAACACTGAAGCTTTCTTT. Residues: CASSQAGAGDNTEAFF.